This TCR beta chain was retrieved from a study of control samples from healthy donors and cancer patients. This clone was picked up one time. Deletions cut 6 bases from V and 1 base from J, with 20 bases between. Germline V gene lookup returns CDR1 LNHDA and CDR2 SQIVND (reference sequence). The CDR3 extends over 17 amino acids. Only in-frame clones appear in the TCRdb table, and some are missing; sequencing was by immunoSEQ multiplex PCR. Found here are under 150,000 clones, about 92% of them singletons; the top ten hold 1.7%. Material: PBMCs. The sequence was collected from a man aged 50 to 60 with head and neck cancer. V gene TRBV19 combines with J gene TRBJ2-3; D uncertain. In DNA, the CDR3 is TGTGCCAGTAGACCGCAGGCCAGAACACACCGCACAGATACGCAGTATTTT. Protein sequence: CASRPQARTHRTDTQYF. Together with reference TRBV19 and TRBJ2-3, the CDR3 gives the full variable domain: DGGITQSPKYLFRKEGQNVTLSCEQNLNHDAMYWYRQDPGQGLRLIYYSQIVNDFQKGDIAEGYSVSREKKESFPLTVTSAQKNPTAFYLCASRPQARTHRTDTQYFGPGTRLTVL.